The rows below give T cell receptor beta chains drawn from one sample of a study of T cell responses to AZD1222 COVID-19 vaccine. TCRdb's table, derived via immunoSEQ multiplex PCR, lists solely in-frame clones and lacks some. The data hold 150,000 to 200,000 clones, with around 92% observed a single time. The material sequenced was peripheral blood, taken on day 0 of AZD1222 vaccination. Every receptor here comes from an adult in good health. Both conserved end residues are part of each CDR3. A D gene is named only where the DNA matches it firmly. Not every row has a clone size; where given, it reads once, few, many or a size class.

j_call: TRBJ1-2
cdr3_length: 17
d_call: TRBD1
clone_size: .
v_call: TRBV5-8
cdr3_aa: CASSSKVDRASLYGYTF
cdr3_nt: TGTGCCAGCAGCTCTAAAGTTGACAGGGCGTCCCTCTATGGCTACACCTTC

j_call: TRBJ1-2
cdr3_length: 14
d_call: .
clone_size: .
v_call: TRBV6-2/TRBV6-3
cdr3_aa: CASSPGTVSYGYTF
cdr3_nt: TGTGCCAGCAGTCCAGGGACGGTTTCCTATGGCTACACCTTC

j_call: TRBJ2-3
cdr3_length: 16
d_call: TRBD2
clone_size: .
v_call: TRBV10-3
cdr3_aa: CAISVPLLADTDTQYF
cdr3_nt: TGTGCCATCAGTGTACCCTTACTAGCGGACACAGATACGCAGTATTTT

j_call: TRBJ1-2
cdr3_length: 16
d_call: .
clone_size: once
v_call: TRBV18
cdr3_aa: CASSGGVDGSVYGYTF
cdr3_nt: TGTGCCAGCTCAGGCGGCGTCGACGGGTCCGTCTATGGCTACACCTTC

j_call: TRBJ1-5
cdr3_length: 14
d_call: .
clone_size: .
v_call: TRBV24-1
cdr3_aa: CATSDYRSNQPQHF
cdr3_nt: TGTGCCACCAGTGACTACAGGAGCAATCAGCCCCAGCATTTT

j_call: TRBJ2-1
cdr3_length: 21
d_call: TRBD2
clone_size: .
v_call: TRBV28
cdr3_aa: CASTDELPGLLAGVGYNEQFF
cdr3_nt: TGTGCCAGCACCGACGAGCTGCCAGGCCTACTAGCGGGAGTCGGATACAATGAGCAGTTCTTC

j_call: TRBJ2-7
cdr3_length: 13
d_call: .
clone_size: .
v_call: TRBV28
cdr3_aa: CASTQGSSYEQYF
cdr3_nt: TGTGCCAGCACCCAGGGTAGCTCCTACGAGCAGTACTTC

j_call: TRBJ2-2
cdr3_length: 18
d_call: TRBD2
clone_size: .
v_call: TRBV7-3
cdr3_aa: CASSTGLAGVGSTGELFF
cdr3_nt: TGTGCCAGCAGCACCGGACTAGCGGGAGTGGGGAGCACCGGGGAGCTGTTTTTT

j_call: TRBJ1-2
cdr3_length: 14
d_call: TRBD1
clone_size: once
v_call: TRBV27
cdr3_aa: CASSSLGQLGGYTF
cdr3_nt: TGTGCCAGCAGTTCCCTGGGACAGCTTGGGGGCTACACCTTC

j_call: TRBJ2-7
cdr3_length: 13
d_call: .
clone_size: few
v_call: TRBV7-7
cdr3_aa: CASSPGISYEQYF
cdr3_nt: TGTGCTAGCAGCCCAGGGATCTCCTACGAGCAGTACTTC